This TCR beta chain was observed in a study of cytomegalovirus exposure and HLA in healthy donors. Amplification used 60 Vbeta primers and 13 Jbeta primers. Generated by immunoSEQ multiplex PCR, the TCRdb table keeps only in-frame clones and is missing some. The data show about 210,000 clones, with more than 80% seen just once and approximately 2.8% held by the top ten. CDR3 length: 16 amino acids. The V end was cut by 1 base, the J end by 5 bases, with 17 bases between. Looked up from germline, CDR1 is KGHSH and CDR2 is LQKENI. The TCR originated in a man aged 30-40 years in good health and CMV-seronegative. The sequenced material came from PBMCs. The rearrangement links TRBV18 to TRBJ1-1; tentatively, D is TRBD1 (5 bases). The CDR3 DNA sequence: TGTGCCAGCTCACCACTGAATGGCGGAGGGGAGACTGAAGCTTTCTTT. Protein product: CASSPLNGGGETEAFF.